This paragraph covers one T cell receptor (beta chain) sequence. Its antigen is as yet unknown. Every patient underwent thyroid surgery untreated. These data are taken from a study of metastatic and nonmetastatic thyroid tumors. About the study: Patients with malignant and benign thyroid disease provided blood and tumor or nodule tissue, whose repertoires were compared. Study results and limitations: Significantly higher TCR beta diversity was reportedly seen in malignant thyroid tumors than benign nodules, in blood and tumor.

The CDR3 totals 16 residues. Germline assignment: CDR1 SGHDN and CDR2 FVKESK. V dropped 0 bases and J dropped 4 bases, with 15 bases sitting between them. Methods used by the authors: What underpinned the distant-metastasis classifier for papillary thyroid cancer was the set of CDR3 differences across clinicopathological groups. TCRdb reprocessed the PCR reads using MiXCR. It is TCRdb's table, rather than the study itself, that gives the V and J calls and clone size. The table includes thousands of clones, about 32% detected once. The TCR originated in a female donor with papillary thyroid cancer or a benign thyroid nodule (not recorded which). Some clones in this sample may be carry-over from other donors' samples. The rearrangement links TRBV14 to TRBJ2-5; D perhaps matches TRBD2 (5 bases). The sequenced sample consisted of adjacent normal tissue. In nucleotides, the CDR3 is TGTGCCAGCAGCCAAGAGTTAGGAGGTCTTGGAGAGACCCAGTACTTC. It yields the protein CASSQELGGLGETQYF. Variable domain in full (rest from reference TRBV14 and TRBJ2-5): EAGVTQFPSHSVIEKGQTVTLRCDPISGHDNLYWYRRVMGKEIKFLLHFVKESKQDESGMPNNRFLAERTGGTYSTLKVQPAELEDSGVYFCASSQELGGLGETQYFGPGTRLLVL.